The 10 T cell receptor beta chains below were found in one sample sequenced in a study of cytomegalovirus exposure and HLA in healthy donors. It was with 60 Vbeta and 13 Jbeta primers that the PCR ran. TCRdb's copy holds only in-frame clones and misses some; the assay was immunoSEQ multiplex PCR. The repertoire has 95,000 to 150,000 clones, 65% to 75% of them found once; the top ten carry around 4%. Source material: PBMCs. These TCRs come from a woman between 50 and 59 years old in good health and CMV-seropositive.

CDR3 amino acids: CASSSYRGSAQETQYF. DNA of the CDR3: TGTGCCAGCAGCTCCTACCGGGGTTCCGCCCAAGAGACCCAGTACTTC. This sequence joins TRBV5-4 and TRBJ2-5; maybe TRBD2 (5 bases). In germline, CDR1 is SGHNT, CDR2 YYREEE (reference sequence). CDR3 length: 16 residues. Trimming cost V 3 bases and J 1 base, with 16 bases left between them.

The chain employs TRBV11-2 and TRBJ1-1; perhaps TRBD1 as D (5 bases). This CDR3 comprises 13 residues. Germline values: CDR1 SGHAT, CDR2 FQNNGV. Trimming removed 1 base at V and 7 bases at J, with 10 bases between. CDR3 loop: CASSLVQALEAFF. CDR3 nucleotide sequence: TGTGCCAGCAGCTTAGTACAGGCCCTTGAAGCTTTCTTT.

V and J are TRBV6-1 and TRBJ2-5; D is possibly TRBD2 (6 bases). The CDR3 is 15 residues long. Germline V gene lookup returns CDR1 MNHNS and CDR2 SASEGT. V lost 7 bases and J lost 2, with 17 bases in between. The CDR3 region is CASNRETIRQETQYF. CDR3 in DNA: TGTGCCAGCAACCGGGAGACAATCCGACAAGAGACCCAGTACTTC.

The CDR3 region has the DNA TGTGCCAGCAGTGTCACTAGCGCGGGGACCCAGTACTTC. Its translation: CASSVTSAGTQYF. The chain carries TRBV2 and TRBJ2-5, with 7 bases fitting TRBD2. This CDR3 has 13 residues. The germline gives CDR1 SNHLY, CDR2 FYNNEI. After removal of 4 bases from V and 7 bases from J, the junction contained 6 bases not matched to a gene.

The chain is built from TRBV6-6 and TRBJ2-7; D remains unclear. The CDR3 runs 14 residues. The germline gives CDR1 MNHNY, CDR2 SVGAGI (reference sequence). Deletions cut 0 bases from V and 4 bases from J, with 10 bases between. Written as DNA, the CDR3 is TGTGCCAGCAGTTACTCGACTCGGTCGTACGAGCAGTACTTC. Encoded protein: CASSYSTRSYEQYF.

This clone appeared a few times. V and J are TRBV19 and TRBJ2-7; possibly TRBD2 for D (5 bases). This CDR3 is built from 16 residues. Trimming pared 3 bases from V and 3 bases from J, leaving 18 bases between. In germline, CDR1 is LNHDA, CDR2 SQIVND (reference sequence). CDR3 protein: CASSISGSAINYEQYF. The CDR3 nucleotides are TGTGCCAGTAGTATTTCGGGGTCCGCGATAAACTACGAGCAGTACTTC.

This clone was recorded a few times. V is TRBV2 and J is TRBJ1-2; D is ambiguous. The CDR3 extends over 13 amino acids. Germline CDR1 reads SNHLY; CDR2 reads FYNNEI. The V gene lost 4 bases and the J gene lost 2 bases, with 8 bases spanning the gap. The DNA of the CDR3 is TGTGCCAGCAGTGTGGGCAGGAACTATGGCTACACCTTC. This translates into CASSVGRNYGYTF. Filled out from reference TRBV2 and TRBJ1-2, the complete variable domain reads EPEVTQTPSHQVTQMGQEVILRCVPISNHLYFYWYRQILGQKVEFLVSFYNNEISEKSEIFDDQFSVERPDGSNFTLKIRSTKLEDSAMYFCASSVGRNYGYTFGSGTRLTVV.

The rearrangement uses TRBV19 and TRBJ1-5, with 11 bases matching TRBD1. Germline CDR1 and CDR2: LNHDA and SQIVND (reference sequence). The CDR3 spans 16 residues. V gave up 4 bases and J gave up 7 bases; unmatched junction bases: 9. The CDR3 DNA reads as TGTGCCAGTAGTAGACCGGGACAGGGGGTTATGCAGCCCCAGCATTTT. Translating gives CASSRPGQGVMQPQHF.

Sample share makes this clone medium-sized (0.01 to 0.1%). The chain uses TRBV28 and TRBJ1-4; 9 bases are a match to TRBD1. CDR3 length equals 15 residues. The ends lost 2 bases at V and 7 bases at J; junction bases unmatched: 5. Germline V gene lookup returns CDR1 MDHEN and CDR2 SYDVKM. CDR3 DNA sequence: TGTGCCAGCAGTTTAGAACAGGGGGCGGGTGAAAAACTGTTTTTT. Encoded protein: CASSLEQGAGEKLFF. Together with reference TRBV28 and TRBJ1-4, the CDR3 gives the full variable domain: DVKVTQSSRYLVKRTGEKVFLECVQDMDHENMFWYRQDPGLGLRLIYFSYDVKMKEKGDIPEGYSVSREKKERFSLILESASTNQTSMYLCASSLEQGAGEKLFFGSGTQLSVL.

CDR3: CASSGGASTGELFF. The CDR3 coding sequence is TGTGCCAGCAGCGGGGGGGCGAGCACCGGGGAGCTGTTTTTT. The chain carries TRBV2 and TRBJ2-2, with 8 bases that match TRBD2. Germline V gene data show CDR1 as SNHLY and CDR2 as FYNNEI. The CDR3 is 14 residues long. The ends lost 6 bases at V and 4 bases at J; junction bases unmatched: 4.